The rows below give T cell receptor beta chains drawn from one sample of a study of CD8+ T cells in alopecia areata. Method: immunoSEQ multiplex PCR; TCRdb's copy keeps in-frame clones and lacks some. The table has some 120,000 clones, roughly 57% seen once. The sample was CD4+ T cells sorted from blood, taken at week 4, from a patient treated with tofacitinib. These receptors originate from a human donor with alopecia areata. CDR3s include the opening cysteine and the closing phenylalanine or tryptophan. A D gene is named only where the DNA matches it firmly. Some rows mark clone size as missing; the rest say once, few, many or name a class of expanded clone.

D gene	CDR3 length	clone size	V gene	J gene	CDR3 protein	CDR3 DNA
TRBD2	12	.	TRBV7-2	TRBJ2-7	CASSFGREEQYF	TGTGCCAGCAGCTTCGGGAGGGAGGAGCAGTACTTC
.	12	.	TRBV29-1	TRBJ1-2	CSVHMTGRGYTF	TGCAGCGTGCATATGACGGGGAGGGGCTACACCTTC
TRBD1	14	.	TRBV4-3	TRBJ1-2	CASSQGTGVHGYTF	TGCGCCAGCAGCCAGGGGACAGGGGTACATGGCTACACCTTC
TRBD1	13	.	TRBV25-1	TRBJ2-7	CASSFDRGLPQYF	TGTGCCAGCAGTTTCGACAGGGGACTCCCGCAGTACTTC
.	15	once	TRBV4-1	TRBJ2-3	CASSQARQSTDTQYF	TGCGCCAGCAGCCAGGCAAGACAGAGCACAGATACGCAGTATTTT
TRBD1	15	few	TRBV6-5	TRBJ2-7	CASSYSDRGGYEQYF	TGTGCCAGCAGTTACTCTGACAGGGGAGGCTACGAGCAGTACTTC
.	15	few	TRBV5-1	TRBJ2-7	CASSLAVEPHSEQYF	TGCGCCAGCAGCTTGGCCGTAGAGCCGCATTCCGAGCAGTACTTC
TRBD2	15	.	TRBV7-2	TRBJ2-7	CASSSWTSSTYEQYF	TGTGCCAGCAGTTCCTGGACTAGTAGTACCTACGAGCAGTACTTC
.	11	.	TRBV20-1	TRBJ2-3	CSARDIYTQYF	TGCAGTGCTAGGGACATCTATACGCAGTATTTT
.	13	.	TRBV27	TRBJ1-5	CASSPGANQPQHF	TGTGCCAGCAGCCCTGGGGCAAATCAGCCCCAGCATTTT
.	12	once	TRBV2	TRBJ2-5	CASRVGGETQYF	TGTGCCAGCAGAGTGGGTGGAGAGACCCAGTACTTC
TRBD2	16	.	TRBV5-1	TRBJ2-7	CASSATSGRGSYEQYF	TGCGCCAGCAGCGCAACTAGCGGGAGGGGTTCCTACGAGCAGTACTTC
.	14	few	TRBV29-1	TRBJ1-6	CSVRNRDEGSPLHF	TGCAGCGTCAGAAACCGGGACGAAGGTTCACCCCTCCACTTT
TRBD1	14	many	TRBV6-6	TRBJ1-2	CASSSGQAIYGYTF	TGTGCCAGCAGTTCTGGACAGGCAATCTATGGCTACACCTTC
TRBD2	15	.	TRBV7-2	TRBJ2-3	CASSLAGTTQDTQYF	TGTGCCAGCAGCTTAGCCGGGACTACCCAAGATACGCAGTATTTT
TRBD2	18	.	TRBV11-1	TRBJ2-5	CASSLNSLAGGRQETQYF	TGTGCCAGCAGCTTAAATTCGCTAGCGGGAGGCCGTCAAGAGACCCAGTACTTC
TRBD1	14	.	TRBV2	TRBJ1-1	CASRDRGVNTEAFF	TGTGCCAGCAGGGACAGGGGGGTGAACACTGAAGCTTTCTTT
.	13	few	TRBV29-1	TRBJ2-5	CSARPWIQETQYF	TGCAGCGCCCGGCCCTGGATCCAAGAGACCCAGTACTTC
.	15	.	TRBV6-5	TRBJ1-5	CASSYSGQINQPQHF	TGTGCCAGCAGTTACTCAGGACAGATCAATCAGCCCCAGCATTTT
.	14	few	TRBV14	TRBJ2-1	CASSQGGGVNEQFF	TGTGCCAGCAGCCAAGGTGGCGGGGTAAATGAGCAGTTCTTC
.	13	few	TRBV10-3	TRBJ2-7	CAISERERYEQYF	TGTGCCATCAGTGAGCGGGAGCGGTACGAGCAGTACTTC
TRBD1	17	.	TRBV7-2	TRBJ2-5	CASSLDVRQGARETQYF	TGTGCCAGCAGCTTAGACGTCCGACAGGGGGCGCGAGAGACCCAGTACTTC